A single sample gave rise to the 19 T cell receptor beta chains below, sequenced in a study of blood T cell repertoires in COVID-19. The assay was immunoSEQ multiplex PCR, and TCRdb's table has in-frame clones only and misses some. In the table there are about 140,000 clones, over 75% of which are singletons. The specimen sequenced was peripheral blood. These receptors were collected from a man aged 55 to 70 with active or convalescent COVID-19.

The rearrangement links TRBV11-2 to TRBJ1-1, with TRBD1 matching over 10 bases. The CDR3 sequence is 14 residues long. Germline loops: CDR1 SGHAT, CDR2 FQNNGV. With V trimmed by 4 bases and J by 4 bases, 3 bases remained unmatched. Here the CDR3 DNA reads TGTGCCAGCAGCTCTCGGACAGGGGGCACTGAAGCTTTCTTT. This codes for CASSSRTGGTEAFF.

This CDR3 reads CASRSPGGSNQPQHF. The CDR3 nucleotides read TGTGCCAGCAGGTCCCCAGGGGGGAGCAATCAGCCCCAGCATTTT. This chain uses TRBV28 with TRBJ1-5, with TRBD1 matching over 7 bases. This CDR3 spans 15 amino acids. From germline, CDR1 is MDHEN and CDR2 SYDVKM. V shed 6 bases, J shed 1 base, and the junction held 6 bases outside the gene matches.

The chain links TRBV7-2 to TRBJ2-1, with 11 positions matching TRBD2. CDR3 length: 15 residues. Germline values: CDR1 SGHTA, CDR2 FQGNSA. J was trimmed by 5 bases and V by 5 bases; bases with no gene match: 5. The CDR3 sequence: CASSNLAGGHNEQFF. CDR3 nucleotides: TGTGCCAGCAGCAATTTAGCGGGAGGGCACAATGAGCAGTTCTTC.

This clone was counted once. The chain carries TRBV3-1 (or the pseudogene TRBV3-2) and TRBJ2-1; 14 bases are shared with TRBD2. The V and J ends lost 1 base and 8 bases, in that order; junction bases with no gene match: 4. Germline V gives CDR1 LGHDT, CDR2 YNNKEL (reference sequence). The length of the CDR3 is 16 residues. The CDR3 DNA reads as TGTGCCAGCAGCCAAGGGACTAGCGGGAGGATCGATGAGCAGTTCTTC. As protein: CASSQGTSGRIDEQFF.

This chain links TRBV3-1 (or the pseudogene TRBV3-2) with TRBJ1-6; D is unclear. V was shortened by 4 bases and J by 4 bases, with 5 bases between the two germline ends. This CDR3 has 13 amino acids. Germline V gene lookup returns CDR1 LGHDT and CDR2 YNNKEL (reference sequence). CDR3 sequence reads: CASSPEYNSPLHF. CDR3 coding DNA: TGTGCCAGCAGCCCTGAGTATAATTCACCCCTCCACTTT.

The chain links TRBV11-2 to TRBJ2-2; 11 nucleotides agree with TRBD2. The CDR3 runs 19 residues. With V trimmed by 5 bases and J by 0 bases, 11 bases remained unmatched. CDR1 and CDR2 from the germline V gene are SGHAT and FQNNGV. CDR3 loop: CASSTRLAGLTSNTGELFF. For the CDR3, the DNA is TGTGCCAGCAGCACCCGACTAGCGGGACTCACCTCGAACACCGGGGAGCTGTTTTTT.

V and J are TRBV6-5 and TRBJ1-5; TRBD1 agrees at 7 bases. CDR1 and CDR2 (germline): MNHEY, SVGAGI. The CDR3 length is 12 residues. V gave up 8 bases and J gave up 5 bases; unmatched junction bases: 3. In nucleotides, the CDR3 is TGTGCCAGCCAACAGGGGTATCAGCCCCAGCATTTT. Its protein product is CASQQGYQPQHF.

This clone was seen just once. This sample includes further DNA sequences coding for the same CDR3. The chain has TRBV19 and TRBJ1-3; D remains unclear. The CDR3 loop spans 13 amino acids. Per germline, CDR1 LNHDA and CDR2 SQIVND (reference sequence). V gave up 3 bases and J gave up 0 bases, with 3 bases separating them. The CDR3 region has the DNA TGTGCCAGTAGTATTAGCTCTGGAAACACCATATATTTT. Amino acids: CASSISSGNTIYF.

The rearrangement joins TRBV2 to TRBJ1-4; 11 nucleotides line up with TRBD1. V was pared by 7 bases and J by 7 bases, with 5 bases of the junction left unmatched. Looked up from germline, CDR1 is SNHLY and CDR2 is FYNNEI. The CDR3 covers 14 residues. The CDR3 region has the DNA TGTGCCAGCAAAGGACAGGGGGCGCCTGAAAAACTGTTTTTT. Residues: CASKGQGAPEKLFF. Based on the CDR3 plus reference TRBV2 and TRBJ1-4, the full variable domain is EPEVTQTPSHQVTQMGQEVILRCVPISNHLYFYWYRQILGQKVEFLVSFYNNEISEKSEIFDDQFSVERPDGSNFTLKIRSTKLEDSAMYFCASKGQGAPEKLFFGSGTQLSVL.

The gene calls are TRBV28 and TRBJ1-3; D may be TRBD1 (6 bases). V dropped 6 bases and J dropped 0 bases, with 12 bases sitting between them. The CDR3 is 15 amino acids. Germline lookup yields CDR1 MDHEN and CDR2 SYDVKM. CDR3 sequence (DNA): TGTGCCAGCAGCCCGGGACACCTCTCTGGAAACACCATATATTTT. Its translation is CASSPGHLSGNTIYF.

The rearrangement links TRBV2 to TRBJ2-1, with TRBD2 matching 9 bases. Per the germline V gene, CDR1 is SNHLY and CDR2 is FYNNEI. V shed 8 bases, J shed 9 bases, and the junction held 17 bases outside the gene matches. CDR3 length: 16 residues. CDR3 loop: CASRLTSGRYEGEQFF. CDR3 bases: TGTGCCAGCCGGCTGACCAGCGGGAGGTATGAGGGTGAGCAGTTCTTC.

The chain couples TRBV5-1 to TRBJ2-1; TRBD2 matches 8 bases. The V gene's germline CDR1 is SGHRS and CDR2 YFSETQ. The CDR3 contains 15 residues. J lost 7 bases, V lost 0 bases, and 6 bases had no gene match. The DNA of the CDR3 is TGCGCCAGCAGCTTGGAAGGGACTAGAGTTAATGAGCAGTTCTTC. Protein sequence: CASSLEGTRVNEQFF.

The V gene is TRBV4-3, the J gene TRBJ2-2; D call uncertain. Germline V lookup: CDR1 LGHNA, CDR2 YSLEER. Trimming removed 0 bases at V and 7 bases at J, with 12 bases between. The CDR3 covers 15 residues. In DNA, the CDR3 is TGCGCCAGCAGCCAAGAAGTGTCTCCACTCGGGGAGCTGTTTTTT. Protein product: CASSQEVSPLGELFF.

J is TRBJ2-7 and V is TRBV9; D not resolved. CDR3 length: 14 amino acids. Trimming removed 0 bases at V and 3 bases at J, with 10 bases between. CDR1 and CDR2 from the germline V gene are SGDLS and YYNGEE. The CDR3: CASSVGFYSYEQYF. The DNA for the CDR3 is TGTGCCAGCAGCGTAGGATTCTACAGCTACGAGCAGTACTTC.

The rearrangement uses TRBV5-1 and TRBJ2-1, with D hard to call. CDR1 is SGHRS, CDR2 YFSETQ, per germline. The CDR3 covers 13 residues. V lost 3 bases and J 4 bases, leaving 8 bases between the germline ends. This CDR3 reads CASSSGIYNEQFF. The CDR3, as DNA: TGCGCCAGCAGCTCAGGAATTTACAATGAGCAGTTCTTC.

This clone was counted only a few times. The junction does not match germline at one end; this may be a read error. The chain combines TRBV7-7 with TRBJ2-5; maybe TRBD2 (5 bases). This CDR3 contains 17 residues. The V gene's germline CDR1 is SSHAT and CDR2 FNYEAQ (reference sequence). CDR3 protein: CASSLARAGIVEETQYF. The CDR3 coding sequence is TGTGCTAGCAGCTTAGCGCGGGCAGGAATTGTTGAAGAGACCCAGTACTTC.

The chain is built from TRBV7-2 and TRBJ2-7; no definite D call. The CDR3 loop spans 13 amino acids. Germline V gene sequence: CDR1 SGHTA, CDR2 FQGNSA. V dropped 5 bases and J dropped 1 base, with 9 bases sitting between them. The CDR3, as DNA: TGTGCCAGCAGCCCATATACTTCCTACGAGCAGTACTTC. It translates to CASSPYTSYEQYF.

J is TRBJ2-7 and V is TRBV5-1, with D perhaps TRBD2 (6 bases). This CDR3 is built from 14 residues. Trimming removed 4 bases at V and 7 bases at J, with 18 bases between. Germline lookup yields CDR1 SGHRS and CDR2 YFSETQ. CDR3 loop: CASSPGLATGEQYF. CDR3 in DNA: TGCGCCAGCAGCCCCGGGCTAGCGACGGGAGAGCAGTACTTC.

The sample holds one count of this clone. CDR3 region: CASSFHVEGRGAQYF. The CDR3 DNA reads as TGTGCCAGCAGTTTCCATGTGGAGGGCCGAGGGGCCCAGTACTTC. This sequence joins TRBV27 and TRBJ2-5, with TRBD2 as a possible D gene (6 bases). This CDR3 is 15 amino acids long. Trimming took off 3 bases at V and 9 bases at J, with 20 bases between the two ends. Germline V gives CDR1 MNHEY, CDR2 SMNVEV (reference sequence).